This T cell receptor (beta chain) was sequenced in a study of shared clonotypes between healthy human individuals. On the study more broadly: Participating donors consisted of a couple of women and a few men aged 18 to 49.

Libraries were prepared by immunoSEQ multiplex PCR; TCRdb keeps only in-frame clonotypes and omits some of them. The sample has some 2,100,000 clones, about 94% seen once. Trimming took 3 bases from V and 2 from J, leaving 11 bases between them. The CDR3 is 15 residues long. Germline V lookup: CDR1 SGHRS, CDR2 YFSETQ. The chain has TRBV5-1 and TRBJ2-2; D unresolved. This TCR was recovered from a man aged 18 to 35 in good health. The sequencing input was naive CD4+ T cells sorted from blood. The subset is: CD45RA+ positively selected. The CDR3 protein is CASSSLPANTGELFF. Here the CDR3 DNA reads TGCGCCAGCAGCTCCCTACCAGCAAACACCGGGGAGCTGTTTTTT.